This entry describes one TCR beta chain. At one end the junction does not follow the germline gene, possibly because of a read error. When the RNA was reverse transcribed, random hexamers were used with an input of about 0.45 to 1 ug. TCRdb reanalysed the immunoSEQ multiplex PCR reads using MiXCR and keeps one entry per CDR3 protein. The profile shows 100,000 or so distinct CDR3 sequences, 85% to 95% of them singletons. This CDR3 has 15 residues. The V gene's germline CDR1 is MNHNY and CDR2 SVGAGI (reference sequence). The source of the sample is a study of CD8 T cells in Susac syndrome. This TCR was sampled from a human donor with Susac syndrome. Sequenced material: CD4+ T cells from PBMCs. The V gene is TRBV6-6, the J gene TRBJ2-7; possibly TRBD2 for D (6 bases). The CDR3 protein is CASSYGAERPGRWNF. CDR3 coding DNA: TGTGCCAGCAGTTACGGGGCGGAAAGACCGGGGAGGTGGAACTTC.